These 26 T cell receptor beta chains were all obtained from the same sample, sequenced in a study of blood T cell repertoires in COVID-19. Measured with immunoSEQ multiplex PCR; TCRdb has only the in-frame clones, and not every one. Here the sample spans about 90,000 clones, about nine tenths being singletons. Sequencing used peripheral blood. The receptor set was obtained from a human donor with active COVID-19. The donor label of this sample is uncertain.

The J gene is TRBJ1-2, the V gene TRBV19, with 8 bases matching TRBD1. This CDR3 spans 17 amino acids. CDR1 LNHDA and CDR2 SQIVND come from the germline V gene (reference sequence). Germline trimming cut 0 bases from V and 4 bases from J; bases unmatched to any gene: 10. CDR3 sequence: CASSIDKGTGDFYGYTF. The CDR3 DNA follows: TGTGCCAGTAGTATAGATAAAGGGACAGGAGACTTCTATGGCTACACCTTC.

This sequence joins TRBV5-1 and TRBJ2-3, with TRBD2 matching 7 bases. J lost 8 bases, V lost 2 bases, and 14 bases had no gene match. The length of the CDR3 is 16 residues. Germline lookup yields CDR1 SGHRS and CDR2 YFSETQ. The chain's CDR3 is CASSLLLASQAGTQYF. For the CDR3, the DNA is TGCGCCAGCAGCTTACTACTAGCGTCCCAGGCAGGTACGCAGTATTTT.

This chain connects TRBV2 to TRBJ1-1; 9 bases agree with TRBD1. Trimming cost V 2 bases and J 8 bases; bases outside gene matches: 12. The CDR3 consists of 16 residues. In germline, CDR1 is SNHLY, CDR2 FYNNEI. CDR3 in DNA: TGTGCCAGCAGTGAAAGGGGGACAGGGATGGGTATGGAAGCTTTCTTT. Translating it yields CASSERGTGMGMEAFF.

This clone was seen a few times. This CDR3 is CASSPRLANEQFF. The CDR3 coding sequence is TGTGCCAGCAGTCCTCGACTAGCGAATGAGCAGTTCTTC. The rearrangement joins TRBV27 to TRBJ2-1; 8 bases fit TRBD2. Germline CDR1 and CDR2: MNHEY and SMNVEV (reference sequence). The V gene end was trimmed by 5 bases and the J gene end by 7 bases; junction bases not matched to a gene: 4. This CDR3 comprises 13 residues.

The chain employs TRBV3-1 (or the pseudogene TRBV3-2) and TRBJ2-2; 15 bases match TRBD2. Germline V gene sequence: CDR1 LGHDT, CDR2 YNNKEL (reference sequence). The CDR3 extends over 21 amino acids. Trimming at V came to 2 bases and at J to 3 bases, leaving 13 bases not matched to a gene. Here the CDR3 reads CASSQPPFGLAGGPDTGELFF. CDR3 in DNA: TGTGCCAGCAGCCAACCCCCCTTCGGACTAGCGGGGGGGCCGGACACCGGGGAGCTGTTTTTT.

The chain links TRBV5-4 to TRBJ1-4, with TRBD1 matching 8 bases. V shed 5 bases, J shed 6 bases, and the junction held 6 bases outside the gene matches. CDR3 length: 14 residues. Germline-derived CDR1 and CDR2 are SGHNT and YYREEE (reference sequence). The DNA of the CDR3 is TGTGCCAGCAGTAACAGGGGGATGGATGAAAAACTGTTTTTT. Translating gives CASSNRGMDEKLFF.

V gene TRBV7-2 combines with J gene TRBJ2-7, with 7 bases fitting TRBD1. Germline V gene lookup returns CDR1 SGHTA and CDR2 FQGNSA. With V trimmed by 3 bases and J by 6 bases, 5 bases remained unmatched. The CDR3 is 13 residues long. The CDR3 spells CASSLDRNGEQYF. Here the CDR3 DNA reads TGTGCCAGCAGCTTGGACAGGAATGGCGAGCAGTACTTC.

This clone was counted once. The V call is TRBV10-2, the J call TRBJ2-7, with D maybe TRBD1 (6 bases). The CDR3 extends over 12 amino acids. V was pared by 2 bases and J by 7 bases, with 9 bases between. Germline CDR1 is WSHSY and CDR2 is SAAADI. CDR3 sequence (DNA): TGCGCCAGCAGTGAGACACAGGGTGAGCAGTACTTC. This gives the protein CASSETQGEQYF.

The rearrangement uses TRBV11-3 and TRBJ2-3; D is possibly TRBD2 (6 bases). Germline V gives CDR1 SGHNT, CDR2 YENEEA. V was cut by 6 bases and J by 1 base, with 14 bases left in between. The CDR3 contains 15 residues. DNA of the CDR3: TGTGCCAGCAGTAAACGCGGGGTTGGCACAGATACGCAGTATTTT. Residues: CASSKRGVGTDTQYF.

A remark on this clone: This CDR3 is also generated by other DNA sequences in the sample. The chain is built from TRBV2 and TRBJ2-2, with 7 bases lining up with TRBD1. Per germline, CDR1 SNHLY and CDR2 FYNNEI. There are 12 residues in the CDR3. V was clipped by 5 bases and J by 6 bases; unmatched bases: 0. Here the CDR3 DNA reads TGTGCCAGCAGTAGGGGGCCCGGGGAGCTGTTTTTT. As protein: CASSRGPGELFF.

This chain connects TRBV27 to TRBJ1-2; 8 bases agree with TRBD1. Germline assignment: CDR1 MNHEY and CDR2 SMNVEV (reference sequence). This CDR3 has 17 residues. Unmatched junction bases numbered 13, after V lost 1 base and J lost 6 bases. The CDR3 DNA sequence: TGTGCCAGCAGTTTATTCCCACGGACAGGGAGTATGGATGGCTACACCTTC. This codes for CASSLFPRTGSMDGYTF.

J is TRBJ1-4 and V is TRBV27; TRBD1 matches at 10 bases. The germline V gene encodes CDR1 MNHEY and CDR2 SMNVEV (reference sequence). The J segment lost 11 bases and the V segment lost 7 bases, leaving 10 bases of the junction unmatched. The CDR3 covers 14 residues. This CDR3 is CASTHGTGVDKLFF. The CDR3 DNA is TGTGCCAGCACCCATGGGACAGGGGTTGACAAACTGTTTTTT.

The rearrangement joins TRBV3-1 (or the pseudogene TRBV3-2) to TRBJ1-1, with a possible D match to TRBD1 (6 bases). Germline loops: CDR1 LGHDT, CDR2 YNNKEL (reference sequence). This CDR3 region has 15 residues. Trimming cost V 4 bases and J 0 bases, with 12 bases left between them. DNA for the CDR3: TGTGCCAGCAGCCTCAACAGGGCTCTGAACACTGAAGCTTTCTTT. It codes for CASSLNRALNTEAFF.

The chain employs TRBV9 and TRBJ1-4; D not resolved. V was clipped by 3 bases and J by 7 bases, with 10 bases between them. This CDR3 contains 13 residues. The germline gives CDR1 SGDLS, CDR2 YYNGEE. The CDR3 protein is CASSEEGGEKLFF. CDR3 coding DNA: TGTGCCAGCAGCGAAGAGGGAGGTGAAAAACTGTTTTTT.

The rearrangement joins TRBV6-2 or TRBV6-3 to TRBJ2-2; D gene unclear. The V end was cut by 0 bases, the J end by 0 bases, with 17 bases between. The CDR3 has 19 residues. CDR1 is MNHEY and CDR2 is SVGEGT in the germline V gene. CDR3 loop: CASSYSFISRRSNTGELFF. Here the CDR3 DNA reads TGTGCCAGCAGTTACTCGTTTATATCCAGGCGATCGAACACCGGGGAGCTGTTTTTT.

The rearrangement joins TRBV24-1 to TRBJ2-1; 8 bases are a match to TRBD2. Trimming removed 0 bases from V and 4 bases from J; junction bases left unmatched: 4. This CDR3 is 16 amino acids long. The germline gives CDR1 KGHDR, CDR2 SFDVKD. Written as DNA, the CDR3 is TGTGCCACCAGTGATTTGCACAGCGGGGGTTACAATGAGCAGTTCTTC. It codes for CATSDLHSGGYNEQFF.

This chain uses TRBV14 with TRBJ2-7; 9 positions agree with TRBD1. Germline CDR1 reads SGHDN; CDR2 reads FVKESK. The CDR3 is made up of 14 amino acids. J lost 1 base, V lost 4 bases, and 2 bases had no gene match. The CDR3 nucleotides read TGTGCCAGCAGCCCAGGGACAGGGTCCTACGAGCAGTACTTC. It is translated as CASSPGTGSYEQYF.

The genes are TRBV3-1 (or the pseudogene TRBV3-2) and TRBJ1-4; no clear D gene. This CDR3 spans 12 amino acids. Germline CDR1 reads LGHDT; CDR2 reads YNNKEL (reference sequence). With 1 base removed from V and 8 bases from J, the gap between germline ends came to 5 bases. As DNA, the CDR3 is TGTGCCAGCAGCCAAGGTTCAGAAAAACTGTTTTTT. It yields the protein CASSQGSEKLFF.

The J gene is TRBJ2-1, the V gene TRBV4-1; D is unresolved. CDR1 is MGHRA and CDR2 is YSYEKL in the germline V gene. Trimming cost V 0 bases and J 10 bases, with 10 bases left between them. The CDR3 has 13 amino acids. Written as DNA, the CDR3 is TGCGCCAGCAGCCAAGATTCTGATCGGGAGCAGTTCTTC. Its protein is CASSQDSDREQFF.

The chain is built from TRBV5-6 and TRBJ2-3; 9 nucleotides line up with TRBD2. The germline V gene encodes CDR1 SGHDT and CDR2 YYEEEE. The V and J ends lost 4 bases and 4 bases, in that order; junction bases with no gene match: 10. The CDR3 has 16 residues. The CDR3 coding sequence is TGTGCCAGCAGCCCCCTGGTGGGCGGGGGGGCAGATACGCAGTATTTT. This translates into CASSPLVGGGADTQYF.

The rearrangement joins TRBV4-3 to TRBJ2-2, with 12 bases lining up with TRBD2. The length of the CDR3 is 16 residues. V trimming: 1 base; J trimming: 7 bases; junction bases outside the gene matches: 4. Germline loops: CDR1 LGHNA, CDR2 YSLEER. The CDR3 here is CASSQGTSGGFGELFF. The CDR3 region has the DNA TGCGCCAGCAGCCAAGGAACTAGCGGGGGGTTCGGGGAGCTGTTTTTT.

The chain is built from TRBV11-2 and TRBJ2-1, with 7 bases identical to TRBD1. V was clipped by 4 bases and J by 0 bases; unmatched bases: 0. The V gene's germline CDR1 is SGHAT and CDR2 FQNNGV. This CDR3 contains 14 residues. CDR3 residues: CASSSGGSYNEQFF. As DNA, the CDR3 is TGTGCCAGCAGCTCAGGGGGCTCCTACAATGAGCAGTTCTTC.

V and J are TRBV20-1 and TRBJ1-2; 7 bases are a match to TRBD1. With 7 bases clipped from V and 2 bases from J, the junction kept 1 base outside the gene matches. The germline gives CDR1 DFQATT, CDR2 SNEGSKA (reference sequence). The CDR3 contains 11 residues. The CDR3 DNA sequence: TGCAGTGGGGGACAGAACTATGGCTACACCTTC. It encodes CSGGQNYGYTF.

The rearrangement links TRBV6-6 to TRBJ1-5; tentatively, D is TRBD1 (5 bases). This CDR3 has 15 amino acids. Germline V CDR1 and CDR2: MNHNY, SVGAGI (reference sequence). Trimming removed 0 bases from V and 3 bases from J, with 9 bases in between. CDR3 sequence (DNA): TGTGCCAGCAGTTACTCGGGGCAGGACAATCAGCCCCAGCATTTT. It translates to CASSYSGQDNQPQHF.

V and J are TRBV5-5 and TRBJ1-2, with 9 bases aligning to TRBD1. CDR1 SGHKS and CDR2 YYEKEE come from the germline V gene (reference sequence). V dropped 6 bases and J dropped 0; count of bases not matched to a gene: 9. The CDR3 sequence is 16 residues long. CDR3 sequence reads: CASTYGQGHANYGYTF. In DNA, the CDR3 is TGTGCCAGCACCTACGGACAGGGGCATGCTAACTATGGCTACACCTTC.

The V and J genes are TRBV6-2 or TRBV6-3 and TRBJ2-2; 7 bases align to TRBD1. The germline CDR1 and CDR2 sequences are MNHEY and SVGEGT. The CDR3 has 17 residues. V shed 2 bases, J shed 0 bases, and the junction held 6 bases outside the gene matches. CDR3 bases: TGTGCCAGCAGTTACACAGGGGATCCCTCGAACACCGGGGAGCTGTTTTTT. This codes for CASSYTGDPSNTGELFF.